The 26 T cell receptor beta chains reported below all come from one sample, sequenced in a study of shared clonotypes between healthy human individuals (dated by TCRdb to the early 2020s). For the CD8 naive samples, CD45RO-negative cells were positively selected for CCR7, yielding a CD45RA+CCR7+ population from which TemRA cells were excluded. Library preparation used the immunoSEQ multiplex PCR assay. What TCRdb holds here is the immuneACCESS table cut down to in-frame rearrangements. Part of the clones is not present; checked against another copy, under half of the missing clones reflect an unresolved V gene, and the others are unexplained. The sample table contains hundreds of thousands of clones; only one count was recorded for 80% to 95% of them. 24% of the sample is in the top ten clones. Input material: naive CD8+ T cells sorted from blood. The cell subset or site label, read with the paper, signifies: CD45RA+CCR7+. The receptor source for this set is a man under 40 in good health.

This rearrangement joins TRBV7-9 to TRBJ2-1; TRBD2 aligns across 13 bases. Germline CDR1 SEHNR, CDR2 FQNEAQ (reference sequence). Trimming took 5 bases from V and 9 from J; bases not matched to a gene: 7. CDR3 size: 15 residues. DNA of the CDR3: TGTGCCAGCAGCATAGGACTAGCGGGAGAGGTTGAGCAGTTCTTC. It is translated as CASSIGLAGEVEQFF.

The chain has TRBV5-1 and TRBJ1-5; maybe TRBD1 (5 bases). Trimming removed 4 bases at V and 7 bases at J, with 12 bases between. Germline values: CDR1 SGHRS, CDR2 YFSETQ. This CDR3 is built from 13 residues. The CDR3 loop reads CASSPRGGQPQHF. In DNA, the CDR3 is TGCGCCAGCAGCCCAAGGGGTGGGCAGCCCCAGCATTTT.

This clone was recorded a few times. The rearrangement links TRBV2 to TRBJ1-1, with a tentative D call TRBD1 (5 bases). CDR1 and CDR2 from the germline V gene are SNHLY and FYNNEI. This CDR3 is built from 12 residues. Trimming shortened V by 6 bases and J by 10 bases, and 15 bases separated the two germline ends. DNA for the CDR3: TGTGCCAGCAGGGGTGACAGACTGCGAGCTTTCTTT. Amino acids: CASRGDRLRAFF.

This clone was found a few times. This chain connects TRBV13 to TRBJ2-7, with 12 bases aligning to TRBD1. This CDR3 spans 16 amino acids. CDR1 PRHDT and CDR2 FYEKMQ come from the germline V gene (reference sequence). Unmatched junction bases numbered 8, after V lost 5 bases and J lost 3 bases. The CDR3 sequence is CASSLTGTGGNYEQYF. The CDR3 DNA is TGTGCCAGCAGCCTGACGGGGACAGGGGGCAACTACGAGCAGTACTTC.

This rearrangement joins TRBV27 to TRBJ2-1; D remains unclear. V was trimmed by 8 bases and J by 3 bases, leaving 17 bases between them. Germline assignment: CDR1 MNHEY and CDR2 SMNVEV (reference sequence). This CDR3 has 15 residues. The CDR3 spells CASSQVKQLYNEQFF. As DNA, the CDR3 is TGTGCCAGCTCGCAAGTTAAACAGCTCTACAATGAGCAGTTCTTC.

Concerning this clone itself: At the DNA level, this CDR3 is encoded by other sequences in the same sample as well. V usage is TRBV5-6 and J usage is TRBJ2-7, with unresolved D. CDR3 length: 12 residues. V dropped 6 bases and J dropped 3 bases, with 10 bases sitting between them. Germline V gene data show CDR1 as SGHDT and CDR2 as YYEEEE. The CDR3 loop is CASKGLGYEQYF. The CDR3 bases are TGTGCCAGCAAAGGTCTGGGCTACGAGCAGTACTTC.

This clone was counted a single time. V gene TRBV7-9 combines with J gene TRBJ2-7; no firm D call. This CDR3 contains 14 residues. The germline V gene encodes CDR1 SEHNR and CDR2 FQNEAQ (reference sequence). Trimming cost V 5 bases and J 3 bases, with 14 bases left between them. The CDR3 sequence: CASSPLPPDYEQYF. In nucleotides, the CDR3 is TGTGCCAGCAGCCCCCTACCGCCCGACTACGAGCAGTACTTC.

This clone was seen just once. The chain recombines TRBV7-9 with TRBJ1-2; TRBD1 might be the D (6 bases). Germline-derived CDR1 and CDR2 are SEHNR and FQNEAQ (reference sequence). This CDR3 is 13 amino acids long. Trimming took off 1 base at V and 4 bases at J, with 7 bases between the two ends. CDR3 bases: TGTGCCAGCAGCTTAGGGACAGTCTATGGCTACACCTTC. Its translation is CASSLGTVYGYTF.

The rearrangement joins TRBV7-2 to TRBJ2-7, with 9 bases aligning to TRBD2. There are 16 residues in the CDR3. Germline CDR1 reads SGHTA; CDR2 reads FQGNSA. The V and J ends lost 1 base and 5 bases, in that order; junction bases with no gene match: 9. The DNA of the CDR3 is TGTGCCAGCAGCTTAGGATTCGGGCGGGAGGGCCACGAGCAGTACTTC. This sequence encodes CASSLGFGREGHEQYF.

This clone turned up a few times. The chain joins TRBV7-9 to TRBJ1-2; TRBD1 is a possible D gene (6 bases). This CDR3 has 13 residues. V was clipped by 5 bases and J by 6 bases, with 13 bases between them. Looked up from germline, CDR1 is SEHNR and CDR2 is FQNEAQ (reference sequence). CDR3 loop: CASSPTGYDGYTF. Here the CDR3 DNA reads TGTGCCAGCAGCCCGACAGGATATGATGGCTACACCTTC. The entire variable domain, with the rest obtained from reference TRBV7-9 and TRBJ1-2, is as follows: DTGVSQNPRHKITKRGQNVTFRCDPISEHNRLYWYRQTLGQGPEFLTYFQNEAQLEKSRLLSDRFSAERPKGSFSTLEIQRTEQGDSAMYLCASSPTGYDGYTFGSGTRLTVV.

V is TRBV28 and J is TRBJ2-1; D not resolved. The V gene's germline CDR1 is MDHEN and CDR2 SYDVKM. CDR3 size: 14 residues. The germline V and J ends were trimmed by 5 bases and 6 bases, with 14 bases remaining between them. The CDR3 sequence is CASSPDKAINEQFF. The CDR3 nucleotides read TGTGCCAGCAGTCCAGACAAAGCTATCAATGAGCAGTTCTTC.

This chain connects TRBV6-1 to TRBJ2-1; 12 bases line up with TRBD2. The CDR3 has 18 residues. J lost 3 bases, V lost 6 bases, and 12 bases had no gene match. Germline V gene sequence: CDR1 MNHNS, CDR2 SASEGT. DNA for the CDR3: TGTGCCAGCAGGGAACTAGCGGGAGGCCGACCTAACTACAATGAGCAGTTCTTC. Amino acid sequence: CASRELAGGRPNYNEQFF.

The rearrangement links TRBV4-2 to TRBJ2-7; 8 nucleotides line up with TRBD1. V gave up 8 bases and J gave up 3 bases; unmatched junction bases: 0. Germline V lookup: CDR1 LGHNA, CDR2 YNFKEQ. The CDR3 totals 11 residues. The CDR3 bases are TGTGCCAGCGGACAGGGCTACGAGCAGTACTTC. As protein: CASGQGYEQYF.

The chain carries TRBV4-1 and TRBJ2-1; a possible D gene is TRBD2 (7 bases). With 1 base removed from V and 7 bases from J, the gap between germline ends came to 26 bases. There are 19 residues in the CDR3. Germline-derived CDR1 and CDR2 are MGHRA and YSYEKL. The CDR3 here is CASSQVPDSGGPRGNEQFF. The CDR3 coding sequence is TGCGCCAGCAGCCAAGTCCCCGACTCCGGGGGCCCGCGGGGGAATGAGCAGTTCTTC.

The chain employs TRBV5-1 and TRBJ2-1, with 9 bases matching TRBD1. In germline, CDR1 is SGHRS, CDR2 YFSETQ. This CDR3 has 15 amino acids. V was pared by 4 bases and J by 4 bases, with 6 bases of the junction left unmatched. The CDR3 bases are TGCGCCAGCAGCAGTGCCGGGACAGGGTACAATGAGCAGTTCTTC. Amino acids: CASSSAGTGYNEQFF.

This clone appeared once. The rearrangement joins TRBV29-1 to TRBJ2-2; a possible D gene is TRBD2 (8 bases). The V end was cut by 3 bases, the J end by 13 bases, with 24 bases between. CDR3 length equals 15 residues. Germline values: CDR1 SQVTM, CDR2 ANQGSEA. In DNA, the CDR3 is TGCAGCGTTGACCTTGGGACTAGGGGGCGGATGGGGCTGTTTTTT. This encodes CSVDLGTRGRMGLFF.

J is TRBJ2-2 and V is TRBV6-5; no definite D call. CDR3 length: 13 residues. V was cut by 3 bases and J by 5 bases, with 7 bases left in between. Germline V lookup: CDR1 MNHEY, CDR2 SVGAGI. CDR3 loop: CASSYRTTGELFF. The CDR3 nucleotides read TGTGCCAGCAGTTATCGGACGACCGGGGAGCTGTTTTTT.

This clone appeared a single time. This same CDR3 is encoded by further DNA sequences in the sample. This sequence joins TRBV29-1 and TRBJ2-7; TRBD1 matches at 10 bases. Germline CDR1 and CDR2: SQVTM and ANQGSEA. The CDR3 covers 13 residues. The junction had 0 bases not matched to a gene; V was cut back by 4 bases and J by 0 bases. The CDR3 DNA reads as TGCAGCGTTGGGACAGGGGGCTCCTACGAGCAGTACTTC. It yields the protein CSVGTGGSYEQYF.

The rearrangement uses TRBV28 and TRBJ2-1; D unresolved. With 5 bases removed from V and 5 bases from J, the gap between germline ends came to 13 bases. The CDR3 sequence is 14 residues long. Germline V CDR1 and CDR2: MDHEN, SYDVKM. The CDR3: CASSPLEVDNEQFF. In DNA form, the CDR3 reads TGTGCCAGCAGTCCCCTCGAGGTCGACAATGAGCAGTTCTTC.

The chain couples TRBV7-3 to TRBJ1-1; a possible D gene is TRBD1 (6 bases). Germline CDR1 is SGHTA and CDR2 is FQGTGA. This CDR3 has 16 residues. V lost 5 bases, J lost 1 base, and 17 bases lay in between. The CDR3 protein is CASSLTGTRGNTEAFF. In DNA form, the CDR3 reads TGTGCCAGCAGCCTGACCGGGACCAGGGGGAACACTGAAGCTTTCTTT.

CDR3 sequence: CASSLLAGVPTITDTQYF. The CDR3 bases are TGTGCCAGCAGCTTACTAGCGGGAGTCCCGACAATCACAGATACGCAGTATTTT. This chain connects TRBV7-9 to TRBJ2-3, with TRBD2 identical over 10 bases. The germline CDR1 and CDR2 sequences are SEHNR and FQNEAQ (reference sequence). The CDR3 is made up of 18 amino acids. V was clipped by 2 bases and J by 2 bases; unmatched bases: 10.

This clone came up once. This chain links TRBV29-1 with TRBJ2-7, with D hard to call. Trimming shortened V by 0 bases and J by 0 bases, and 12 bases separated the two germline ends. This CDR3 has 15 amino acids. CDR1 and CDR2 (germline): SQVTM, ANQGSEA. Here the CDR3 reads CSVEDWTVSSYEQYF. Here the CDR3 DNA reads TGCAGCGTTGAAGATTGGACGGTGAGCTCCTACGAGCAGTACTTC.

CDR3: CASSFSGQPQHF. CDR3 coding DNA: TGTGCCAGCAGTTTCTCCGGTCAGCCCCAGCATTTT. The chain recombines TRBV27 with TRBJ1-5; D ambiguous. V dropped 3 bases and J dropped 6 bases, with 6 bases sitting between them. The CDR3 loop spans 12 amino acids. Per germline, CDR1 MNHEY and CDR2 SMNVEV (reference sequence).

V usage is TRBV2 and J usage is TRBJ2-2; the D is unclear. The CDR3 runs 17 residues. V lost 5 bases and J 2 bases, leaving 18 bases between the germline ends. Germline CDR1 is SNHLY and CDR2 is FYNNEI. The CDR3 DNA follows: TGTGCCAGCAGTTGGCCGGTGGCAGTGGGCAACACCGGGGAGCTGTTTTTT. Amino acids: CASSWPVAVGNTGELFF. Variable domain in full (rest from reference TRBV2 and TRBJ2-2): EPEVTQTPSHQVTQMGQEVILRCVPISNHLYFYWYRQILGQKVEFLVSFYNNEISEKSEIFDDQFSVERPDGSNFTLKIRSTKLEDSAMYFCASSWPVAVGNTGELFFGEGSRLTVL.

This clone showed up just a few times. J is TRBJ2-7 and V is TRBV27; D is ambiguous. The V end lost 6 bases, the J end lost 3 bases, and 15 bases lay between the germline ends. Germline assignment: CDR1 MNHEY and CDR2 SMNVEV (reference sequence). This CDR3 comprises 14 residues. CDR3 loop: CASSPTPGLYEQYF. DNA of the CDR3: TGTGCCAGCAGCCCCACTCCCGGGCTCTACGAGCAGTACTTC.

V gene TRBV27 combines with J gene TRBJ2-3; D remains ambiguous. Germline CDR1 MNHEY, CDR2 SMNVEV (reference sequence). This CDR3 comprises 18 residues. Trimming shortened V by 5 bases and J by 2 bases, and 23 bases separated the two germline ends. CDR3 bases: TGTGCCAGCAGTCCTCGAGATAGCACCCTGGGGTTCACAGATACGCAGTATTTT. Translating gives CASSPRDSTLGFTDTQYF.